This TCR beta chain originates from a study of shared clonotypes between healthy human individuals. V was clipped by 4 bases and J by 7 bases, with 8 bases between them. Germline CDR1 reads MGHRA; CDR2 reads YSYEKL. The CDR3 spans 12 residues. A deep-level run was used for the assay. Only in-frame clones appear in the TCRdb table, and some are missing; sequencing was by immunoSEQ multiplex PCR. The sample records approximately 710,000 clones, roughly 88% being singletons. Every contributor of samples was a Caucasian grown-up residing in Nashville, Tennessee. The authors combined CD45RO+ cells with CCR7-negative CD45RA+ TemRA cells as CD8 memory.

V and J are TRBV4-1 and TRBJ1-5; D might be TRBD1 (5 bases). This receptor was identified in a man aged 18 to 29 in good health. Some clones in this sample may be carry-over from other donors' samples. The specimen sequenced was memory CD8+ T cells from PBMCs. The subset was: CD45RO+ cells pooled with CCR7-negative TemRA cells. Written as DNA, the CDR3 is TGCGCCAGCAGCCCCTGGGACCAGCCCCAGCATTTT. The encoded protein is CASSPWDQPQHF.